This entry features one T cell receptor beta chain sequence. Its matching antigen is unknown. The sample belongs to a study of T cell repertoires in cytomegalovirus infection. Each CDR3 protein is one row after TCRdb ran MiXCR on the reads. The sample consists of some 100,000 distinct CDR3 sequences, 25% to 35% of them appearing once. The germline V and J ends were trimmed by 2 bases and 0 bases, with 13 bases remaining between them. The germline CDR1 and CDR2 sequences are KGHSY and FQNENV. CDR3 length equals 16 residues. Sequences were derived from CD8+ T cells from cultured PBMCs, sampled from culture after CMV antigen stimulation. This TCR was recovered from a human donor in good health (CMV status not recorded). Some clones in this sample may be carry-over from other donors' samples. The rearrangement uses TRBV16 and TRBJ2-5, with a possible D match to TRBD2 (6 bases). The CDR3 loop is CASSQPGDFDQETQYF. CDR3 coding DNA: TGTGCCAGCAGCCAACCTGGGGACTTTGACCAAGAGACCCAGTACTTC.